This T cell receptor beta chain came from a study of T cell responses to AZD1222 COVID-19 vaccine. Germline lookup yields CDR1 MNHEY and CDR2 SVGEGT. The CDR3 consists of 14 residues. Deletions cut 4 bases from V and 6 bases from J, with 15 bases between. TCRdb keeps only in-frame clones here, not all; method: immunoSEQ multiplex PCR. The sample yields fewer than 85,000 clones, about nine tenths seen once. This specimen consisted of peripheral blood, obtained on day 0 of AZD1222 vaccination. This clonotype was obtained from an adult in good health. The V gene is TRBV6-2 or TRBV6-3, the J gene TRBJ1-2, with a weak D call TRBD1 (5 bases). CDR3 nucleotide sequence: TGTGCCAGCAGTTTCGAGCGGCCAGGGAATGGCTACACCTTC. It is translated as CASSFERPGNGYTF.